This is a list of T cell receptor beta chains from one sample in a study of blood T cell repertoires in COVID-19. TCRdb's table, derived via immunoSEQ multiplex PCR, lists solely in-frame clones and lacks some. The sample consists of roughly 21,000 clones, roughly 91% of them appearing once. The specimen was peripheral blood. These receptors were obtained from a man between 65 and 85 years old with active COVID-19. CDR3s include the opening cysteine and the closing phenylalanine or tryptophan. D genes are given only for firm matches. Size values are once, few and many counts, or a class for expanded clones, and some rows have none.

d_gene,abundance,v_gene,len,j_gene,CDR3nt,CDR3aa
NA,NA,TRBV5-1,16,TRBJ1-4,TGCGCCAGTACGACCTTAGGAGGAGCAACTAATGAAAAACTGTTTTTT,CASTTLGGATNEKLFF
TRBD1,few,TRBV10-3,15,TRBJ2-7,TGTGCCATCAGTGGCGGGACAGGGGGTGGCTACGAGCAGTACTTC,CAISGGTGGGYEQYF
NA,NA,TRBV12-3/TRBV12-4,13,TRBJ2-7,TGTGCCAGCAGGACAACAGGGAACTACGAGCAGTACTTC,CASRTTGNYEQYF
TRBD2,once,TRBV9,14,TRBJ2-2,TGTGCCAGCGGGGGACTAGCGGTGGCCGGGGAGCTGTTTTTT,CASGGLAVAGELFF
NA,NA,TRBV28,14,TRBJ2-5,TGTGCCAGCAGTTCGCAAGCGTTCCAAGAGACCCAGTACTTC,CASSSQAFQETQYF
TRBD1,NA,TRBV12-3/TRBV12-4,12,TRBJ2-3,TGTGCCAGCAACTCAGGGGGAGATACGCAGTATTTT,CASNSGGDTQYF
NA,NA,TRBV6-6,16,TRBJ1-5,TGTGCCAGCAGTCATCCCTACGAGGGTTACTATCAGCCCCAGCATTTT,CASSHPYEGYYQPQHF
TRBD2,NA,TRBV5-4,15,TRBJ2-7,TGTGCCAGCAGCTTGGATCTGGCGGGAGGAGCCGAGCAGTACTTC,CASSLDLAGGAEQYF
TRBD1,NA,TRBV7-9,15,TRBJ2-2,TGTGCCACCTCGTTCCGGGACAGGGACACCGGGGAGCTGTTTTTT,CATSFRDRDTGELFF
NA,NA,TRBV11-2,12,TRBJ1-3,TGTGCCAGCAGCCCTGTAGGCGGCACCATATATTTT,CASSPVGGTIYF
NA,NA,TRBV7-9,12,TRBJ2-7,TGTGCCAGCAGCCAGACGACAGAGTCCCCGTACTTC,CASSQTTESPYF
TRBD1,NA,TRBV10-3,14,TRBJ2-7,TGTGCCATCAGTGAATTGGACAGGGACTACGAGCAGTACTTC,CAISELDRDYEQYF
NA,NA,TRBV4-1,15,TRBJ2-2,TGCGCCAGCAGCCCCTGGGGGGAAAGCACCGGGGAGCTGTTTTTT,CASSPWGESTGELFF
NA,NA,TRBV6-5,13,TRBJ2-2,TGTGCCAGCAGTCCAACGACACGTGGTCGGCTGTTTTTT,CASSPTTRGRLFF
NA,NA,TRBV6-1,15,TRBJ1-2,TGTGCCAGCAGTGAAGCTCAGGGGCGAGCTAAGGGCTACACCTTC,CASSEAQGRAKGYTF
NA,NA,TRBV6-5,15,TRBJ2-1,TGTGCCAGCAGAATTGGACAGGGAGGGTTCAATGAGCAGTTCTTC,CASRIGQGGFNEQFF
TRBD1,NA,TRBV5-1,14,TRBJ1-2,TGCGCCAGCAGCTTGGGGGACAGGCCCCGAGGCTACACCTTC,CASSLGDRPRGYTF
NA,NA,TRBV5-4,12,TRBJ1-2,TGTGCCAGCAGGCCGGCCGGGGGGGCATACACCTTC,CASRPAGGAYTF
NA,NA,TRBV3-1/TRBV3-2,16,TRBJ2-7,TGTGCCAGCAGCCAAGGTCCCCCAGCCGGCACAGGTGAGCAGTACTTC,CASSQGPPAGTGEQYF
NA,NA,TRBV15,15,TRBJ2-3,TGTGCCACCAGCAGAGATTCGAGAAGCACAGATACGCAGTATTTT,CATSRDSRSTDTQYF
TRBD1,NA,TRBV19,13,TRBJ1-1,TGTGCCAGTAGGACAGGGGTACACACTGAAGCTTTCTTT,CASRTGVHTEAFF
NA,NA,TRBV11-3,16,TRBJ2-7,TGTGCCAGCAGCTCTCCGGGACACCCCACTTTATACGAGCAGTACTTC,CASSSPGHPTLYEQYF
TRBD2,NA,TRBV6-4,15,TRBJ2-1,TGTGCCAGCAGTGACACTAGCGGGGGGGCCAATGAGCAGTTCTTC,CASSDTSGGANEQFF
TRBD1,NA,TRBV7-2,16,TRBJ1-3,TGTGCCAGCAGCTTAGCGCAGTTGACAGGGGGAAACACCATATATTTT,CASSLAQLTGGNTIYF
NA,NA,TRBV28,14,TRBJ2-7,TGTGCCAGCAGCCTTCAGGGTTTTGCGCGGGAGCAGTACTTC,CASSLQGFAREQYF
NA,NA,TRBV3-1/TRBV3-2,18,TRBJ1-3,TGTGCCAGCAGCCAAGCTCTAATTGCGCGGGTTTCTGGAAACACCATATATTTT,CASSQALIARVSGNTIYF
NA,NA,TRBV11-2,15,TRBJ2-7,TGTGCCAGCAGCTTAAACCCGGGGGAGGCCTACGAGCAGTACTTC,CASSLNPGEAYEQYF
TRBD1,NA,TRBV7-8,15,TRBJ1-1,TGTGCCAGCAGCTTAATCTCGGGGACAGGGGAAAAAGCTTTCTTT,CASSLISGTGEKAFF
NA,NA,TRBV4-1,15,TRBJ2-5,TGCGCCAGCAGCCAAGGGCTAGCCCTCCGGGAGACCCAGTACTTC,CASSQGLALRETQYF
TRBD2,few,TRBV2,16,TRBJ2-1,TGTGCCAGCAGTGGGGTAGCGGGGGGGCCGTACAATGAGCAGTTCTTC,CASSGVAGGPYNEQFF
TRBD1,once,TRBV6-2/TRBV6-3,15,TRBJ2-7,TGTGCCAGCAGTTACGGCCGGGGACAGAGCTACGAGCAGTACTTC,CASSYGRGQSYEQYF
TRBD1,NA,TRBV19,15,TRBJ1-2,TGTGCCAGTCGTCCTACAGGGGGCGAGTTGTATGGCTACACCTTC,CASRPTGGELYGYTF
TRBD1,once,TRBV6-5,14,TRBJ1-1,TGTGCCAGCAGTCGACAGGGGGCGCGCACTGAAGCTTTCTTT,CASSRQGARTEAFF
NA,NA,TRBV18,15,TRBJ2-2,TGTGCCAGCTCAAGGGAACAGGTCGGCACCGGGGAGCTGTTTTTT,CASSREQVGTGELFF
NA,NA,TRBV5-1,14,TRBJ1-4,TGCGCCAGCAGCTTGGGGTATGGGCCCGAAAAACTGTTTTTT,CASSLGYGPEKLFF
NA,NA,TRBV10-1,16,TRBJ2-4,TGCGCCAGCAGTGAGTCCCTAGACTTTGCCAAAAACATTCAGTACTTC,CASSESLDFAKNIQYF
TRBD2,NA,TRBV19,15,TRBJ2-1,TGTGCCAGTAGTGACCGACTAGCGGGTATCCATGAGCAGTTCTTC,CASSDRLAGIHEQFF
TRBD2,NA,TRBV5-1,19,TRBJ2-7,TGCGCCAGCAGCTTAAAATCCGGGACTAGCGTTTTCAGCTCCTACGAGCAGTACTTC,CASSLKSGTSVFSSYEQYF
TRBD1,NA,TRBV19,14,TRBJ1-2,TGTGCCACCCGGGACAGGGTCATAAAGGATGGCTACACCTTC,CATRDRVIKDGYTF
NA,NA,TRBV6-1,13,TRBJ1-1,TGTGCCAGCAGTGATGGGATCATTGGGAGTTCCCTTTTT,CASSDGIIGSSLF
NA,few,TRBV5-4,16,TRBJ1-4,TGTGCCAGCAGCTTGGCACTGGGAGGGGCTAATGAAAAACTGTTTTTT,CASSLALGGANEKLFF
NA,NA,TRBV5-1,15,TRBJ1-2,TGCGCCAGCAGCTTGGACGGACTTTTGGTAGGTGGCTACACCTTC,CASSLDGLLVGGYTF
TRBD1,NA,TRBV25-1,16,TRBJ2-2,TGTGCCAGCAGTAGCCAGGGACAGAAGGGGGCCGGGGAGCTGTTTTTT,CASSSQGQKGAGELFF
TRBD1,once,TRBV29-1,13,TRBJ1-2,TGCAGCGTTGCCGGGACAGGGGGCTATGGCTACACCTTC,CSVAGTGGYGYTF
NA,NA,TRBV21-1,12,TRBJ1-2,TGTGCCAGCAGCAAATCCCAAGGGGGCCGAACCTTC,CASSKSQGGRTF
NA,NA,TRBV7-3,18,TRBJ2-1,TGTGCCAGCAGCCCCCTGGAGGGGGCAACGAGGTCCTACAATGAGCAGTTCTTC,CASSPLEGATRSYNEQFF
NA,NA,TRBV6-4,14,TRBJ2-3,TGTGCCAGCAGCCAGGAGGGGAGCACAGATACGCAGTATTTT,CASSQEGSTDTQYF
TRBD2,NA,TRBV4-1,17,TRBJ2-1,TGCGCCAGCAGCCCCCAACAGCTAGCGGGAGGAGTAAATGAGCAGTTCTTC,CASSPQQLAGGVNEQFF
NA,NA,TRBV6-5,11,TRBJ1-1,TGTGCCAGTACAGAGCACACTGAAGCTTTCTTT,CASTEHTEAFF